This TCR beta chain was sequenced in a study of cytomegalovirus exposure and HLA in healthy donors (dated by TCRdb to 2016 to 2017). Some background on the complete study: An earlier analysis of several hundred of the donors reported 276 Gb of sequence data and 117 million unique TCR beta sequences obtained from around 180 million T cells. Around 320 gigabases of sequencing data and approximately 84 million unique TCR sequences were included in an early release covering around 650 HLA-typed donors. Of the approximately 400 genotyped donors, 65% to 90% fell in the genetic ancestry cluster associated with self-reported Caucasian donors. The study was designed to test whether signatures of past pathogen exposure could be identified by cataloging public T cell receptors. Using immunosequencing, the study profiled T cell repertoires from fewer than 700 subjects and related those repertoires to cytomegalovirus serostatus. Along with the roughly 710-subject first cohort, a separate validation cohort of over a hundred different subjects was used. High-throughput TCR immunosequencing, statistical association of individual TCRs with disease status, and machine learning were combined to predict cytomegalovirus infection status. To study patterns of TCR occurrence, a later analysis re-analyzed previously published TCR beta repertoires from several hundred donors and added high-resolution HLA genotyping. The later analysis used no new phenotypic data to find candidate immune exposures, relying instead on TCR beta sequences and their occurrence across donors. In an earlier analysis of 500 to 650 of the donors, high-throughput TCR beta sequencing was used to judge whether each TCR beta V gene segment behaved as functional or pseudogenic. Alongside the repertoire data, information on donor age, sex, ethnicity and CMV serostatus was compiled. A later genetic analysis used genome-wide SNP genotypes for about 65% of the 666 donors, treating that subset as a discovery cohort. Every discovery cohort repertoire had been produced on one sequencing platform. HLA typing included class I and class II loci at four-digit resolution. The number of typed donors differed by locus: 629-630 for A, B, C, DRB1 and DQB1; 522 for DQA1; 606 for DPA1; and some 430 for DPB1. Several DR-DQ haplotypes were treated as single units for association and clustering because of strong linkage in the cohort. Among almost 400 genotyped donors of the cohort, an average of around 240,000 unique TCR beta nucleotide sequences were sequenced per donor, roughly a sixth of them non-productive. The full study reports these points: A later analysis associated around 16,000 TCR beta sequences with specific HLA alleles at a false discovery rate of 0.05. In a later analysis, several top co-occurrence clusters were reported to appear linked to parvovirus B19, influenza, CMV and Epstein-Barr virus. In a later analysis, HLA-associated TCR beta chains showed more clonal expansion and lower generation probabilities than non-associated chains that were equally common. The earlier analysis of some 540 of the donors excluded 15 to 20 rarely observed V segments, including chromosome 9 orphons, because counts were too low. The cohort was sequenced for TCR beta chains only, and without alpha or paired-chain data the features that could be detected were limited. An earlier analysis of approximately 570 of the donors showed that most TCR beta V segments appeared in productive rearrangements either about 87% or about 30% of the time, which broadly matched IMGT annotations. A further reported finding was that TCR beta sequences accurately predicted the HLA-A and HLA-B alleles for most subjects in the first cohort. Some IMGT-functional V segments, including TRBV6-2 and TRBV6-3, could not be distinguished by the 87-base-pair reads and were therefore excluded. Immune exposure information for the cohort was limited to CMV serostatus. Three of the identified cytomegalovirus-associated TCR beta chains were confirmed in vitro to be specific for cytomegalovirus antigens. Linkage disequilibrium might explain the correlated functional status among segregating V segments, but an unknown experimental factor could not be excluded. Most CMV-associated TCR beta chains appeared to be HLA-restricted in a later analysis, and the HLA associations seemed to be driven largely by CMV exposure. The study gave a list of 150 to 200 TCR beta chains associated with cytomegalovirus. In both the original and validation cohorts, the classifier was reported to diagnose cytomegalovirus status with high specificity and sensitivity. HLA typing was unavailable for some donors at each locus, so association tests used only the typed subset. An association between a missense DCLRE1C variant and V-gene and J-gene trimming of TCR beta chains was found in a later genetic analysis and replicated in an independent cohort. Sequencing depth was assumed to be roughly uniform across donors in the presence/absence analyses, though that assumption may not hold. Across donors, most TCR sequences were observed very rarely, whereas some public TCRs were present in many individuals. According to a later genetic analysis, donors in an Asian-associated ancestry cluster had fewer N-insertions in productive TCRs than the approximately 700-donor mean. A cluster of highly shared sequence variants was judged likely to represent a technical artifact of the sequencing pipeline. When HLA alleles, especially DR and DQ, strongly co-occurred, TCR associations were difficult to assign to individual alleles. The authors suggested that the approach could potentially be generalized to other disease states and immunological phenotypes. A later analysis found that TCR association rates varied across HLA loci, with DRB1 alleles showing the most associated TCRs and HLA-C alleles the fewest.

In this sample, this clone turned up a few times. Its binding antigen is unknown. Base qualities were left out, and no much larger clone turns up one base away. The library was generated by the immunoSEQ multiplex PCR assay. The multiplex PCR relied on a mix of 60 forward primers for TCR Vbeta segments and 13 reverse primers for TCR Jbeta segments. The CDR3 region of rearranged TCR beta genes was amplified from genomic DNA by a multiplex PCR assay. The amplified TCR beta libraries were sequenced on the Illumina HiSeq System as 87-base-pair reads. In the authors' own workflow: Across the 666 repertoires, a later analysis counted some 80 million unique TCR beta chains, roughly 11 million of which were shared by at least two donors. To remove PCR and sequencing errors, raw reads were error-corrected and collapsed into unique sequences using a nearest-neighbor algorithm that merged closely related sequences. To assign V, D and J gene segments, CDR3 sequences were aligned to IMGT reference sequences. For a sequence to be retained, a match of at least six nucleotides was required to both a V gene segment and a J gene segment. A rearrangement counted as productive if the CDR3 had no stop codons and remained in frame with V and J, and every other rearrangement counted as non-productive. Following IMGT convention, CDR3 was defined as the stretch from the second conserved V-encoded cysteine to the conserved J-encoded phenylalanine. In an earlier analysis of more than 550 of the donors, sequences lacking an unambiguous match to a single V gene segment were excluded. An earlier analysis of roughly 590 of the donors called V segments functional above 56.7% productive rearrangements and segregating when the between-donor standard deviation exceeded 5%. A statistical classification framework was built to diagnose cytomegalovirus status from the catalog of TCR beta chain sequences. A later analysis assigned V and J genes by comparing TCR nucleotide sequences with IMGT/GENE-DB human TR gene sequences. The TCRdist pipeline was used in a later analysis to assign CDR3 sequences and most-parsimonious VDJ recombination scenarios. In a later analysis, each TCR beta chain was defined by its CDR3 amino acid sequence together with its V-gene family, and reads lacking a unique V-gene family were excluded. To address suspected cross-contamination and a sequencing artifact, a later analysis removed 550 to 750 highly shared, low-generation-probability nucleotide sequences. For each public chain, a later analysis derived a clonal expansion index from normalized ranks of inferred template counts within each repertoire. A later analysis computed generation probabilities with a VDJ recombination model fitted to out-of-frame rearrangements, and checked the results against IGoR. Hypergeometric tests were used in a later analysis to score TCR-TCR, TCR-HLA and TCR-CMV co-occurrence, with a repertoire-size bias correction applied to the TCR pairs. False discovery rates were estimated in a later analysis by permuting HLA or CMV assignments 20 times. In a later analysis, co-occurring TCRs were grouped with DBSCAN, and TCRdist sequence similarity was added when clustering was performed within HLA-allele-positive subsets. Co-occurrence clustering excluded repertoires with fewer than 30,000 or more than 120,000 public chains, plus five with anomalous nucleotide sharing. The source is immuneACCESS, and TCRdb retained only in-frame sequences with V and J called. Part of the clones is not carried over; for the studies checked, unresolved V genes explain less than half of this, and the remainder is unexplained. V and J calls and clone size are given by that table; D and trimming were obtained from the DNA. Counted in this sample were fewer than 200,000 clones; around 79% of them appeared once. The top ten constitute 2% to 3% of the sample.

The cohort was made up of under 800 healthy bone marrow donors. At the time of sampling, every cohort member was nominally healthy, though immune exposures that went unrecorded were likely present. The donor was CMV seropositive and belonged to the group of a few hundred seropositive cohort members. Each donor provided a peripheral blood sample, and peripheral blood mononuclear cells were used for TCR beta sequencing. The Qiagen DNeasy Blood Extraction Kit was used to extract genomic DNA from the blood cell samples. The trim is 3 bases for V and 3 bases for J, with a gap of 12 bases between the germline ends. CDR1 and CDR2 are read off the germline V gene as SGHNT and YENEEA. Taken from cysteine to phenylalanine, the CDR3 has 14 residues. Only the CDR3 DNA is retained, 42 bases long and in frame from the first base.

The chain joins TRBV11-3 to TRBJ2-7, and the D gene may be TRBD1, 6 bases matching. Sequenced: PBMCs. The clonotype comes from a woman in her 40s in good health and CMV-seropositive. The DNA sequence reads TGTGCCAGCAGCTTGCCCGGGACACGCTACGAGCAGTACTTC. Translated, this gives CASSLPGTRYEQYF.